This TCR beta chain was documented in a study of blood T cell repertoires in COVID-19. This clone was detected once. Data came from immunoSEQ multiplex PCR; TCRdb stores just in-frame clones and leaves some out. The sample lists about 140,000 clones, approximately 86% occurring once. Trimming removed 2 bases at V and 0 bases at J, with 8 bases between. Germline V gene lookup returns CDR1 MDHEN and CDR2 SYDVKM. The CDR3 consists of 16 residues. The material sequenced was peripheral blood. V is TRBV28 and J is TRBJ2-6, with D unresolved. The sequence was obtained from a human donor in a cohort sampled during active COVID-19. The CDR3, as DNA: TGTGCCAGCAGTTTACCTGGCTTCTCTGGGGCCAACGTCCTGACTTTC. This encodes CASSLPGFSGANVLTF. Variable domain in full (rest from reference TRBV28 and TRBJ2-6): DVKVTQSSRYLVKRTGEKVFLECVQDMDHENMFWYRQDPGLGLRLIYFSYDVKMKEKGDIPEGYSVSREKKERFSLILESASTNQTSMYLCASSLPGFSGANVLTFGAGSRLTVL.